This T cell receptor beta chain emerged from a study of T cell responses to AZD1222 COVID-19 vaccine. Study-wide points: CD4 TCRs associated with vaccination spanned spike, dominating at 160-218 and 743-854. Unmutated variant regions reportedly attract nearly half of all spike-specific TCRs. Baseline antibody screening turned up just six seropositive AZD1222 recipients.

The table came from immunoSEQ multiplex PCR; TCRdb's copy has only in-frame clones and leaves some out. The profile shows about 54,000 clones, roughly 90% of them singletons. Per the germline V gene, CDR1 is MGHRA and CDR2 is YSYEKL. This CDR3 has 16 residues. V gave up 3 bases and J gave up 7 bases; unmatched junction bases: 7. About this clone itself: The antigen is not known.

The V gene is TRBV4-1, the J gene TRBJ1-4, with 11 bases lining up with TRBD1. The source of this sequence is an adult in good health. This specimen consisted of peripheral blood, obtained on day 0 of AZD1222 vaccination. The CDR3, as DNA: TGCGCCAGCAGCCACCTACAGGGACAGGGGGTTGAAAAACTGTTTTTT. Translated, it gives CASSHLQGQGVEKLFF.